This T cell receptor (beta chain) came from a study of Ad26.COV2.S vaccination and SARS-CoV-2 variants. Findings and caveats of the study: Vaccine recipients had higher spike-specific TCR breadth than placebo recipients. For non-spike TCRs, breadth in vaccine recipients resembled that in placebo recipients.

Remarks on this clone: The antigen remains unidentified.

TCRdb's copy holds only in-frame clones and misses some; the assay was immunoSEQ multiplex PCR. Of more than 400,000 clones in the sample, about 92% are singletons; the top ten hold around 4.2%. Treatment in this sample: about 20 received Ad26.COV2.S at low or high dose, single or two shots; 5 received placebo; per-sample allocation not given. The investigators took samples on day 63 after the first vaccine or placebo injection. Aged 18-55 years, donor was enrolled in Boston in about 2020. Expressing Wuhan-strain SARS-CoV-2 spike, an Ad26 vector served as the vaccine. This material consisted of peripheral blood, taken in a trial of Ad26.COV2.S vaccine versus placebo. This sequence originates from a person aged 18-60 years who received the Ad26.COV2.S COVID-19 vaccine or a placebo.

CDR3 coding DNA: TGTGCCAGCAGCAAAAGGGTAGCGGGAGGGTACTACAATGAGCAGTTCTTC. This codes for CASSKRVAGGYYNEQFF. This chain connects TRBV21-1 to TRBJ2-1; the table's D gene call, TRBD2, was not cross checked with the DNA. TRBV21-1 is a pseudogene. The CDR3 has 17 amino acids.